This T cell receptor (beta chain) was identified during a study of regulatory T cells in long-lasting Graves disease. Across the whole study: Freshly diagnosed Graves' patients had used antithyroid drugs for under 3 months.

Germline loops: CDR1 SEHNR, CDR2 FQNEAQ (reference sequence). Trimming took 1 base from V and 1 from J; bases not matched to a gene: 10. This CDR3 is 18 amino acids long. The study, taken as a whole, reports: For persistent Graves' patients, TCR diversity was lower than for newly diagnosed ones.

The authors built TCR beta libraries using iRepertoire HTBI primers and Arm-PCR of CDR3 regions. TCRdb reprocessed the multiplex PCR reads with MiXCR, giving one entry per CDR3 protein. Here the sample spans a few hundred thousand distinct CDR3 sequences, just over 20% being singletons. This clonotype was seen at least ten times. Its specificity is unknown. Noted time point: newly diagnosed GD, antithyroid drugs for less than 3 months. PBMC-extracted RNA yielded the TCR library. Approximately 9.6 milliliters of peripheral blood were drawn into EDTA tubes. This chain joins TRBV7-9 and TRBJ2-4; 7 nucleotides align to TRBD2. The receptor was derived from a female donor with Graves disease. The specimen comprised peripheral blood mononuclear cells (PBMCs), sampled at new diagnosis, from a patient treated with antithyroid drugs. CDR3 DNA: TGTGCCAGCAGCTTAGGAATGGGAGGGGCTCTGGCCAAAAACATTCAGTACTTC. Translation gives CASSLGMGGALAKNIQYF.